Following are 20 T cell receptor beta chains from one sample sequenced in a study of CD8 T cells in ankylosing spondylitis. Each CDR3 protein is one row after TCRdb ran MiXCR on the 5' RACE reads. The table includes some 150,000 distinct CDR3 sequences, roughly 44% detected once. The sample taken for sequencing was synovial fluid, either unsorted or a sorted T cell fraction (not recorded which). These TCRs come from a male donor with ankylosing spondylitis.

CDR3 protein: CASSLAPGPPRTGELFF. The CDR3 nucleotides are TGTGCCAGCAGCTTAGCCCCCGGACCCCCACGAACCGGGGAGCTGTTTTTT. The rearrangement joins TRBV7-8 to TRBJ2-2, with D uncertain. CDR3 length: 17 residues. Trimming removed 0 bases from V and 5 bases from J, with 16 bases in between. CDR1 and CDR2 (germline): SGHVS, FQNEAQ. Using reference TRBV7-8 and TRBJ2-2 for the parts outside the CDR3, the full variable domain is GAGVSQSPRYKVAKRGQDVALRCDPISGHVSLFWYQQALGQGPEFLTYFQNEAQLDKSGLPSDRFFAERPEGSVSTLKIQRTQQEDSAVYLCASSLAPGPPRTGELFFGEGSRLTVL.

This clonotype was found a few times. The chain combines TRBV20-1 with TRBJ2-7; 8 nucleotides align to TRBD2. This CDR3 is 16 amino acids long. After removal of 6 bases from V and 1 base from J, the junction contained 14 bases not matched to a gene. Looked up from germline, CDR1 is DFQATT and CDR2 is SNEGSKA (reference sequence). CDR3 residues: CSALDLGGGRSYEQYF. The CDR3 DNA follows: TGCAGTGCCCTCGACCTCGGGGGCGGGAGGTCCTACGAGCAGTACTTC.

V and J are TRBV7-9 and TRBJ1-1; 7 bases are shared with TRBD1. Trimming cost V 5 bases and J 8 bases; bases outside gene matches: 5. There are 12 residues in the CDR3. Germline-derived CDR1 and CDR2 are SEHNR and FQNEAQ (reference sequence). CDR3 sequence (DNA): TGTGCCAGCAGCCCCGGACAGGCCGAAGCTTTCTTT. Amino acid sequence: CASSPGQAEAFF.

V usage is TRBV6-2 or TRBV6-3 and J usage is TRBJ1-2; D is ambiguous. CDR1 is MNHEY, CDR2 SVGEGT, per germline. V gave up 0 bases and J gave up 3 bases, with 14 bases separating them. CDR3 length: 16 amino acids. The CDR3 spells CASSYSRTDVDYGYTF. The CDR3 coding sequence is TGTGCCAGCAGTTACTCACGGACCGACGTGGACTATGGCTACACCTTC.

The chain couples TRBV4-1 to TRBJ1-1; maybe TRBD1 (5 bases). The CDR3 totals 15 residues. Germline V lookup: CDR1 MGHRA, CDR2 YSYEKL. Trimming stripped 4 bases from V and 4 bases from J, with 16 bases between. Here the CDR3 DNA reads TGCGCCAGCAGCCTTTATGAGAAGGGGATCACTGAAGCTTTCTTT. Its translation: CASSLYEKGITEAFF.

The chain joins TRBV27 to TRBJ2-4; TRBD1 is a possible D gene (6 bases). The CDR3 runs to 16 residues. V was pared by 1 base and J by 0 bases, with 10 bases between. From germline, CDR1 is MNHEY and CDR2 SMNVEV (reference sequence). This chain's CDR3 is CASSLYGTSAKNIQYF. In DNA, the CDR3 is TGTGCCAGCAGTTTATATGGGACATCAGCCAAAAACATTCAGTACTTC.

This clonotype was found a few times. J is TRBJ2-1 and V is TRBV9; no clear D. The CDR3 is 12 residues long. The V and J ends lost 0 bases and 8 bases respectively, with 6 bases between them. The germline V gene has CDR1 SGDLS and CDR2 YYNGEE. The CDR3 region is CASSVGSDEQFF. CDR3 DNA sequence: TGTGCCAGCAGCGTAGGGTCGGATGAGCAGTTCTTC.

The chain combines TRBV10-3 with TRBJ2-7; D remains ambiguous. This CDR3 contains 14 residues. Deletions cut 4 bases from V and 4 bases from J, with 14 bases between. Germline V gives CDR1 ENHRY, CDR2 SYGVKD. The DNA of the CDR3 is TGTGCCATCAGTGGGGTGGCAGTTCCATACGAGCAGTACTTC. Its protein product is CAISGVAVPYEQYF.

The rearrangement joins TRBV27 to TRBJ1-2; 7 nucleotides align to TRBD1. Unmatched junction bases numbered 6, after V lost 1 base and J lost 4 bases. The CDR3 spans 15 residues. The germline CDR1 and CDR2 sequences are MNHEY and SMNVEV (reference sequence). The CDR3 loop is CASSLWGQSPYGYTF. The DNA of the CDR3 is TGTGCCAGCAGTTTATGGGGACAGTCTCCCTATGGCTACACCTTC.

The CDR3 coding sequence is TGCGCCAGCAGCCCAGAAGGGGGGGACCGGGCGGCAGATACGCAGTATTTT. It is translated as CASSPEGGDRAADTQYF. The rearrangement uses TRBV4-3 and TRBJ2-3; perhaps TRBD2 as D (7 bases). The V gene's germline CDR1 is LGHNA and CDR2 YSLEER. The CDR3 consists of 17 residues. Trimming left V 4 bases short and J 4 bases short, with 21 bases between.

This chain links TRBV12-3 or TRBV12-4 with TRBJ2-3, with D perhaps TRBD1 (7 bases). With 6 bases removed from V and 6 bases from J, the gap between germline ends came to 22 bases. CDR3 length: 16 amino acids. The CDR3 nucleotides are TGTGCCAGCAGAAAGGGGGCTGGCGGGGTCCGGGATACGCAGTATTTT. The encoded protein is CASRKGAGGVRDTQYF.

This clonotype has more than one count but fewer than ten. This chain links TRBV10-3 with TRBJ1-3; D unresolved. This CDR3 has 14 residues. V shed 6 bases and J shed 0 bases, with 9 bases lying between them. Germline V CDR1 and CDR2: ENHRY, SYGVKD. The CDR3 loop is CAIRAKRSGNTIYF. CDR3 in DNA: TGTGCCATCAGAGCCAAACGCTCTGGAAACACCATATATTTT.

This rearrangement joins TRBV7-9 to TRBJ2-3, with 10 bases matching TRBD1. The germline V gene has CDR1 SEHNR and CDR2 FQNEAQ (reference sequence). With V trimmed by 7 bases and J by 4 bases, 8 bases remained unmatched. The CDR3 is 15 amino acids. CDR3 residues: CASTPDRGGADTQYF. CDR3 coding DNA: TGTGCCAGCACCCCGGACAGGGGGGGCGCAGATACGCAGTATTTT.

This clonotype was counted a few times. V and J are TRBV10-3 and TRBJ1-3, with D unclear. Germline CDR1 reads ENHRY; CDR2 reads SYGVKD. With 8 bases removed from V and 3 bases from J, the gap between germline ends came to 20 bases. There are 16 residues in the CDR3. The CDR3 coding sequence is TGTGCCATCGTTGATAGGCAGCGACTGGGTGGAAACACCATATATTTT. Translating it yields CAIVDRQRLGGNTIYF.

V gene TRBV27 combines with J gene TRBJ2-7, with D possibly being TRBD1 or TRBD2 (5 bases each). Trimming stripped 5 bases from V and 5 bases from J, with 7 bases between. The CDR3 length is 11 residues. CDR1 and CDR2 (germline): MNHEY, SMNVEV (reference sequence). The CDR3 protein is CASSQGHEQYF. The CDR3 DNA follows: TGTGCCAGCAGTCAGGGACACGAGCAGTACTTC.

The chain links TRBV7-9 to TRBJ2-2; weak D call: TRBD1 (5 bases). In germline, CDR1 is SEHNR, CDR2 FQNEAQ (reference sequence). The CDR3 runs 17 residues. V shed 4 bases and J shed 0 bases, with 15 bases lying between them. CDR3: CASSWIGHKANTGELFF. CDR3 coding DNA: TGTGCCAGCAGCTGGATCGGACATAAAGCGAACACCGGGGAGCTGTTTTTT.

The V and J genes are TRBV15 and TRBJ1-3, with D tentatively TRBD1 (6 bases). Germline V lookup: CDR1 LNHNV, CDR2 YYDKDF (reference sequence). V was cut by 1 base and J by 7 bases, with 14 bases left in between. The CDR3 is made up of 15 amino acids. The CDR3 region has the DNA TGTGCCACCAGCAGAGCGGGGGGCGTTTGGAACACCATATATTTT. Translated: CATSRAGGVWNTIYF.

J is TRBJ2-7 and V is TRBV27; 9 bases are a match to TRBD1. This CDR3 spans 15 amino acids. Germline trimming cut 5 bases from V and 0 bases from J; bases unmatched to any gene: 5. Germline CDR1 is MNHEY and CDR2 is SMNVEV (reference sequence). The CDR3 sequence: CASSPTGGLSYEQYF. The CDR3 bases are TGTGCCAGCAGTCCCACAGGGGGCCTCTCCTACGAGCAGTACTTC.

This clonotype has a handful of counts. The rearrangement joins TRBV4-1 to TRBJ1-2, with a weak D call TRBD1 (5 bases). The CDR3 covers 14 residues. Germline CDR1 MGHRA, CDR2 YSYEKL. Trimming stripped 1 base from V and 7 bases from J, with 13 bases between. The DNA of the CDR3 is TGCGCCAGCAGCCAAGTTCGGGGCCTTGCTGGCTACACCTTC. Translation: CASSQVRGLAGYTF.

This clonotype was seen only once. The CDR3 region is CASSYRGAGANVLTF. As DNA, the CDR3 is TGTGCCAGCAGCTACAGGGGGGCTGGGGCCAACGTCCTGACTTTC. The chain joins TRBV7-9 to TRBJ2-6, with 8 bases matching TRBD1. V shed 4 bases and J 2 bases; nucleotides not matched to a gene: 1. This CDR3 has 15 residues. CDR1 and CDR2 (germline): SEHNR, FQNEAQ (reference sequence). Based on the CDR3 plus reference TRBV7-9 and TRBJ2-6, the full variable domain is DTGVSQNPRHKITKRGQNVTFRCDPISEHNRLYWYRQTLGQGPEFLTYFQNEAQLEKSRLLSDRFSAERPKGSFSTLEIQRTEQGDSAMYLCASSYRGAGANVLTFGAGSRLTVL.